This T cell receptor (beta chain) was sequenced for a study of blood T cell repertoires in COVID-19. CDR1 and CDR2 (germline): SQVTM, ANQGSEA. The CDR3 consists of 13 residues. V gave up 4 bases and J gave up 4 bases; unmatched junction bases: 3. Profiling relied on immunoSEQ multiplex PCR, and the TCRdb table lists in-frame clones only, not all of them. The sample carries roughly 200,000 clones, 85% to 90% recorded once. The specimen was peripheral blood. The clonotype originates from a man in his fifties or sixties with acute or convalescent COVID-19. This chain connects TRBV29-1 to TRBJ1-2; 10 nucleotides line up with TRBD1. The CDR3 DNA reads as TGCAGCGTTGGGGACAGGGGACCCTATGGCTACACCTTC. It yields the protein CSVGDRGPYGYTF.